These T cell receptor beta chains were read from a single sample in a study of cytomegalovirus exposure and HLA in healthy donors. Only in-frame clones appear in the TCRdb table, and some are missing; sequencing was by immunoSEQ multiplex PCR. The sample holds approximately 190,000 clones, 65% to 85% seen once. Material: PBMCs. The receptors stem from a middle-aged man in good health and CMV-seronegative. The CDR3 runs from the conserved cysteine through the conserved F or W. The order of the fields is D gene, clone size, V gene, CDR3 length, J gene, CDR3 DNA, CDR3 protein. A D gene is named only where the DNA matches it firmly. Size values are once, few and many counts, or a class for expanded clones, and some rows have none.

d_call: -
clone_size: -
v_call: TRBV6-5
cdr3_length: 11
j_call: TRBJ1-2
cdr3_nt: TGTGCCAGCAGTGGGGCTTATGGCTACACCTTC
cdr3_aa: CASSGAYGYTF

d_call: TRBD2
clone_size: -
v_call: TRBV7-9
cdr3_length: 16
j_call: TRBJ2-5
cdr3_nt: TGTGCCAGCAGCCTAAATCTAGCGGGTACTCGGGAGACCCAGTACTTC
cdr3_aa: CASSLNLAGTRETQYF

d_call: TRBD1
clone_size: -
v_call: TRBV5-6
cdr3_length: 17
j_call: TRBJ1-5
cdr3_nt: TGTGCCAGCAGCTTGTGGGACAGTTATTATAGCAATCAGCCCCAGCATTTT
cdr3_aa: CASSLWDSYYSNQPQHF

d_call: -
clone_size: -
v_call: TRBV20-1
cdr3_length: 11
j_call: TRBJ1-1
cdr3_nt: TGCAGTGCTAGCACCGGGGCTGAAGCTTTCTTT
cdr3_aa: CSASTGAEAFF

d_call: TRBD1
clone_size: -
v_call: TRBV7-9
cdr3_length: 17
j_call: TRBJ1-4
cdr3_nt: TGTGCCAGCAGCTCCACGAGACAGGGGGAACAAAATGAAAAACTGTTTTTT
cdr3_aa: CASSSTRQGEQNEKLFF

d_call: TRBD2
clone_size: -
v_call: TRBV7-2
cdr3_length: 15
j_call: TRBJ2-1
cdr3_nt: TGTGCCAGCAGCGCTCCGGGACTAGAGTGGTATGAGCAGTTCTTC
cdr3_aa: CASSAPGLEWYEQFF

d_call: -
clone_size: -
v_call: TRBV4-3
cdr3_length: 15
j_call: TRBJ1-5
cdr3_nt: TGCGCCAGCAGCCAAGAATTGGGGGGAAATCAGCCCCAGCATTTT
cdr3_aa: CASSQELGGNQPQHF

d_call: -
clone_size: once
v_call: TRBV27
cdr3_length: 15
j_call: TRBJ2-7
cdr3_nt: TGTGCCAGCAGTTTGAGGGCCCTAGAGAACTACGAGCAGTACTTC
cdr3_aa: CASSLRALENYEQYF

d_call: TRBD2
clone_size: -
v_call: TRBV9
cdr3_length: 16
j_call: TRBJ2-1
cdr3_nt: TGTGCCAGCAGCGCCCTAGCGGGGGGCTCCTACAATGAGCAGTTCTTC
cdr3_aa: CASSALAGGSYNEQFF

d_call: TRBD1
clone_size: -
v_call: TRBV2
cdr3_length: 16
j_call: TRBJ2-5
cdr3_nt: TGTGCCAGCAGTGAAACCCTGACAGGGTCGGGCGAGACCCAGTACTTC
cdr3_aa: CASSETLTGSGETQYF

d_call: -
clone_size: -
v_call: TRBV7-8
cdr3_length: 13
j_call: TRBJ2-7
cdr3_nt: TGTGCCAGCAGCCCACGGGGGAACTACGAGCAGTACTTC
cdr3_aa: CASSPRGNYEQYF

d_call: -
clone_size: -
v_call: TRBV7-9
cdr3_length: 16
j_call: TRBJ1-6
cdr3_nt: TGTGCCAGCAGCTCCGCGGGGCAGGGAGAAGGGTCACCCCTCCACTTT
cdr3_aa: CASSSAGQGEGSPLHF

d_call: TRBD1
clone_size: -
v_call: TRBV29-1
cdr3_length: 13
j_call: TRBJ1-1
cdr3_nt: TGCAGCGTGGGGACAGGACCGAACACTGAAGCTTTCTTT
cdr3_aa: CSVGTGPNTEAFF

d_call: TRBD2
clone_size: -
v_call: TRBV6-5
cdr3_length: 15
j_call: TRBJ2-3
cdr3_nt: TGTGCCAGCAGTCTTAGCGGGGGGGGTGCAGATACGCAGTATTTT
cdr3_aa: CASSLSGGGADTQYF

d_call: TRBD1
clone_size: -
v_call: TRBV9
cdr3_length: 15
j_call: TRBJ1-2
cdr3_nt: TGTGCCAGCAGCGTAGAAAGGGGGCTTCACTATGGCTACACCTTC
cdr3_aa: CASSVERGLHYGYTF

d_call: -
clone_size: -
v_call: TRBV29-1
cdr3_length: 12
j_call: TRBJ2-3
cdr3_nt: TGCAGCGTTGGCGCACAGGCAGATACGCAGTATTTT
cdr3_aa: CSVGAQADTQYF

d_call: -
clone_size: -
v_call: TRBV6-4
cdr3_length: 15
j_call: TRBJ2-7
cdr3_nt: TGTGCCAGCAGTGAGAATTGGGGGCCATATGACGAGCAGTACTTC
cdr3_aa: CASSENWGPYDEQYF

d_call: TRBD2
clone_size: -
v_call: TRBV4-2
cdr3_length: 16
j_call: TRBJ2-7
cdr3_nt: TGTGCCAGCAGCCAAGATCCTACGGGGGGGGACTACGAGCAGTACTTC
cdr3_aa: CASSQDPTGGDYEQYF

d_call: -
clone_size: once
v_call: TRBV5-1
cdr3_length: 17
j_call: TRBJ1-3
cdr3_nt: TGCGCCAGCAGCCAAGAGTTCCTCCCCCCGGTTGGAAACACCATATATTTT
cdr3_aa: CASSQEFLPPVGNTIYF

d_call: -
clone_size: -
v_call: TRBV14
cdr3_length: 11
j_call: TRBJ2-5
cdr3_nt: TGTGCCAGCAGCCATTCGGAGACCCAGTACTTC
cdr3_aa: CASSHSETQYF

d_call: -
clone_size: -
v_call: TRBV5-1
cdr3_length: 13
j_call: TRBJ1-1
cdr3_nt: TGCGCCAGCAGCCCCTTCAGCGGGACTGAAGCTTTCTTT
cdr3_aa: CASSPFSGTEAFF

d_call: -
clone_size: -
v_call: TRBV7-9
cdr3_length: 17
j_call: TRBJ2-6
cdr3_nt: TGTGCCACGCCCTTTTTGGCAGATCTCTCTGGGGCCAACGTCCTGACTTTC
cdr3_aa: CATPFLADLSGANVLTF

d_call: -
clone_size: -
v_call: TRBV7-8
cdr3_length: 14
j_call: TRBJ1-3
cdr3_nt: TGTGCCAGCAGCTTAGGAGGGTCTGGAAACACCATATATTTT
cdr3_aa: CASSLGGSGNTIYF

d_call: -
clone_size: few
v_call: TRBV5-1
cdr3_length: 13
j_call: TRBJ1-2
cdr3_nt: TGCGCCAGCAGCTTTGAACTATACGGTGGCTACACCTTC
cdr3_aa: CASSFELYGGYTF

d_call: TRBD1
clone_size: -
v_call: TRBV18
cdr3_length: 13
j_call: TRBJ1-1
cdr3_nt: TGTGCCAGCTCACCCTTACAGGGGACTGAAGCTTTCTTT
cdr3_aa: CASSPLQGTEAFF

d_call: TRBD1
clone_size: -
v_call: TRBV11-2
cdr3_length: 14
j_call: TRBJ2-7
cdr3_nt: TGTGCCAGCAGCTTAGACAGGGGGCCCGGCGAGCAGTACTTC
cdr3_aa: CASSLDRGPGEQYF

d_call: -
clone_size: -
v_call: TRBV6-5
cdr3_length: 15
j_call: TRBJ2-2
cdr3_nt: TGTGCCAGCAGTTTGGTACAGGGCTTAGGCGGGGAGCTGTTTTTT
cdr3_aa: CASSLVQGLGGELFF

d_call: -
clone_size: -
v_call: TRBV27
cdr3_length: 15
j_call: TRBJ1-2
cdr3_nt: TGTGCCAGCAGTTTCGAAAGAGACAAATTTTATGGCTACACCTTC
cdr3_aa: CASSFERDKFYGYTF

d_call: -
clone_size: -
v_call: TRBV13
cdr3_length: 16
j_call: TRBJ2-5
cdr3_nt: TGTGCCAGCAGCTTTCGTACCAGCGGCCAGCAAGAGACCCAGTACTTC
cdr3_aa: CASSFRTSGQQETQYF

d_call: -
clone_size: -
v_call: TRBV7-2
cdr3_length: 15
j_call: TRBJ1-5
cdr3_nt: TGTGCCAGCACCCTTAGCGGGCAGGGAGGGCAGCCCCAGCATTTT
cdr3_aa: CASTLSGQGGQPQHF

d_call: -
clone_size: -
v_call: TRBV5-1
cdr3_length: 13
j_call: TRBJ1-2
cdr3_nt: TGCGCCAGCAGCTTGGACGAGAGCTATGGCTACACCTTC
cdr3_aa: CASSLDESYGYTF

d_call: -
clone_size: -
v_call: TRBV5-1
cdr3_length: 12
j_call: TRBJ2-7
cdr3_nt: TGCGCCAGCAGCTTGGGCACGGGCGAGCAGTACTTC
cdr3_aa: CASSLGTGEQYF

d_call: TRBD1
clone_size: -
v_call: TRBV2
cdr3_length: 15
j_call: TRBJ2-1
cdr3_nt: TGTGCCAGCAGTGGCGACAGGGGATGGAGGAATGAGCAGTTCTTC
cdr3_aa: CASSGDRGWRNEQFF

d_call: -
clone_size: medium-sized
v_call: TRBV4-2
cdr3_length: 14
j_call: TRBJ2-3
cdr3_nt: TGTGCCAGCCGTGGGCGGGGATACACAGATACGCAGTATTTT
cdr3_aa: CASRGRGYTDTQYF

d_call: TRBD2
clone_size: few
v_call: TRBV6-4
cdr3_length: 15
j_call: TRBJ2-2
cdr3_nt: TGTGCCAGCAGTCCCGGGACTAGTTGGACCGGGGAGCTGTTTTTT
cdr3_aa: CASSPGTSWTGELFF

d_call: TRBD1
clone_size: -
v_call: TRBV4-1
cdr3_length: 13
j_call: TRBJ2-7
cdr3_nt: TGCGCCAGCAGCCAACCGGACAGGGGCGAGCAGTACTTC
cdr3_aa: CASSQPDRGEQYF

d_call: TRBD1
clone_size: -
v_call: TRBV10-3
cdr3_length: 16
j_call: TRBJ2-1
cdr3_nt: TGTGCCATCAGTGAGGCAGGACAGGGCACCTACAATGAGCAGTTCTTC
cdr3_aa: CAISEAGQGTYNEQFF

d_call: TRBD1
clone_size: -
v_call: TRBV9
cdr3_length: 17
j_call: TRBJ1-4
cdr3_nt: TGTGCCAGCAGCAGAGGGACAGGGGGTACGGGTGATGAAAAACTGTTTTTT
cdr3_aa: CASSRGTGGTGDEKLFF

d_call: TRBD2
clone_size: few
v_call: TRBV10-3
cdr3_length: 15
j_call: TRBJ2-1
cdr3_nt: TGTGCCATCAGTGCTTTAGCGGGGGGTTTGAACGAGCAGTTCTTC
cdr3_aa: CAISALAGGLNEQFF

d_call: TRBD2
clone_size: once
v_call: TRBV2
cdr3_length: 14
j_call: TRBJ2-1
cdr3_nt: TGTGCCAGCGGGGGACTAGCGGGGGCCAATGAGCAGTTCTTC
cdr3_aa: CASGGLAGANEQFF

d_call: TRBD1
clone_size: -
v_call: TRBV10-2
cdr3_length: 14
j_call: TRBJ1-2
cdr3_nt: TGCGCCAGCAGTGAGGGGGGGACAGGAGTCGGCTACACCTTC
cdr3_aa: CASSEGGTGVGYTF

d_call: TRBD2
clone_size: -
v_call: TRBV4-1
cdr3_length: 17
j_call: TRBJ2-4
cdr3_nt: TGCGCCAGCAGCCAAGGTTCGGGACTAGGGGCCAAAAACATTCAGTACTTC
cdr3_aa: CASSQGSGLGAKNIQYF

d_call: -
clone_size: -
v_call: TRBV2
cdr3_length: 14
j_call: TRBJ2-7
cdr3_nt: TGTGCCAGCAGGTCCCGGACAGCTTCCTACGAGCAGTACTTC
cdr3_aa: CASRSRTASYEQYF

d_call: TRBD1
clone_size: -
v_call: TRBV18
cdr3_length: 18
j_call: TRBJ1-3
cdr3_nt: TGTGCCAGCTCACCACCCTTAAGTCCAGGGGGCTCTGGAAACACCATATATTTT
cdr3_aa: CASSPPLSPGGSGNTIYF

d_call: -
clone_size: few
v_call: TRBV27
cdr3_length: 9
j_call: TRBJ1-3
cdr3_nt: TGTGCCAGCACGAACACCATATATTTT
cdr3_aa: CASTNTIYF

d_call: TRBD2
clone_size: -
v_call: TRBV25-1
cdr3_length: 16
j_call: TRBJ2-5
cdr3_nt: TGTGCCAGCAGTTCTTTGGAGCGGGGGAATGGGGAGACCCAGTACTTC
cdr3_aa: CASSSLERGNGETQYF

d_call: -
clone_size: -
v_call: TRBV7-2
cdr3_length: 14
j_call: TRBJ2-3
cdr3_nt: TGTGCCAGCAGCTTAGACATTTATACAGATACGCAGTATTTT
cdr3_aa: CASSLDIYTDTQYF

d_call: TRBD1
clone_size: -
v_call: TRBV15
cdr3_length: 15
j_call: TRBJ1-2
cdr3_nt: TGTGCCACCAGCAGAGGAGGGGGACAGGGGGAAGGCTACACCTTC
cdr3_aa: CATSRGGGQGEGYTF

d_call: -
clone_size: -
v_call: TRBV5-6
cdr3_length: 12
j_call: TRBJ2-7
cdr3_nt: TGTGCCAGCAGCCTCCGTGCGTACGAGCAGTACTTC
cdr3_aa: CASSLRAYEQYF

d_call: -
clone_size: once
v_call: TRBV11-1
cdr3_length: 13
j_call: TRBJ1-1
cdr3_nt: TGTGCCAGCAGCTTGAGGGAGAATACTGAAGCTTTCTTT
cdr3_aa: CASSLRENTEAFF

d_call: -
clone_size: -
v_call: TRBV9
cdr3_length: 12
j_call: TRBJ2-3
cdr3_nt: TGTGCCAGCAGCGCCAGAGGCGATACGCAGTATTTT
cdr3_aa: CASSARGDTQYF

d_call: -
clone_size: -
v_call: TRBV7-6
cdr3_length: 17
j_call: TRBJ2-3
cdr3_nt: TGTGCCAGCAGCCCCATAAAGTGGGGGGGCATGGCAGATACGCAGTATTTT
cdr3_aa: CASSPIKWGGMADTQYF

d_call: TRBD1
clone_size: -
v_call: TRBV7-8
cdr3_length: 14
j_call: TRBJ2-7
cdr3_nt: TGTGCCAGCAGCCAGGCCGGACAGGGCTACGAGCAGTACTTC
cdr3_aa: CASSQAGQGYEQYF